Listed below are T cell receptor beta chains from one sample, sequenced in a study of T cells in Graves' hyperthyroidism and ophthalmopathy. TCRdb fed the multiplex PCR reads into MiXCR, producing one record per CDR3 protein. This table has under 350,000 distinct CDR3 sequences, 15% to 20% appearing once. Sequencing was carried out using blood. Receptor source: a woman aged 45-59 years with Graves' hyperthyroidism. CDR3s include the opening cysteine and the closing phenylalanine or tryptophan. The order of the fields is J gene, clone size, V gene, D gene, CDR3 protein, CDR3 DNA. The D gene is left open where the match is weak. The size of a clone is reported for some rows only, either as once, few or many, or as a class for expanded clones.

>TRBJ1-3|NA|TRBV5-1|TRBD1
CASSPGVWTGHSGNTIYF
TGCGCCAGCAGCCCTGGAGTATGGACAGGACATTCTGGAAACACCATATATTTT
>TRBJ1-1|many|TRBV2|TRBD1
CASTLQGFDTEAFF
TGTGCCAGCACTCTACAGGGGTTTGACACTGAAGCTTTCTTT
>TRBJ2-3|NA|TRBV9|NA
CASSDPRGLDTDTQYF
TGTGCCAGCAGCGATCCCCGCGGACTCGACACAGATACGCAGTATTTT
>TRBJ2-1|NA|TRBV20-1|TRBD2
CSAGRSGRGRIGDEQFF
TGCAGTGCGGGGCGCTCCGGGCGCGGGAGGATCGGCGATGAGCAGTTCTTC
>TRBJ2-5|once|TRBV12-3/TRBV12-4|TRBD2
CASSLLLAETQYF
TGTGCCAGCAGTTTGTTACTAGCGGAGACCCAGTACTTC
>TRBJ1-1|many|TRBV6-1|TRBD1
CASTTTGLNTEAFF
TGTGCCAGCACGACGACAGGGCTGAACACTGAAGCTTTCTTT
>TRBJ1-3|NA|TRBV6-2/TRBV6-3|NA
CASTRTFGNTIYF
TGTGCCAGTACTCGGACTTTCGGAAACACCATATATTTT
>TRBJ1-4|NA|TRBV5-5|NA
CASSLVLEGATNEKLFF
TGTGCCAGCAGCTTGGTTCTCGAGGGAGCCACTAATGAAAAACTGTTTTTT
>TRBJ2-2|NA|TRBV7-9|TRBD2
CASQPGGGTGELFF
TGTGCCAGCCAACCCGGCGGGGGGACCGGGGAGCTGTTTTTT
>TRBJ2-1|few|TRBV15|TRBD1
CATSREGTGYYNEQFF
TGTGCCACCAGCAGAGAGGGGACAGGCTACTACAATGAGCAGTTCTTC
>TRBJ2-5|NA|TRBV2|NA
CASNRDGGQETQYF
TGTGCCAGTAATAGGGACGGAGGCCAAGAGACCCAGTACTTC
>TRBJ1-1|few|TRBV12-3/TRBV12-4|NA
CASSLGGIDTEAFF
TGTGCCAGCAGTTTGGGGGGGATCGACACTGAAGCTTTCTTT
>TRBJ2-5|NA|TRBV5-1|NA
CASSYPGEETQYF
TGCGCCAGCAGCTACCCGGGGGAAGAGACCCAGTACTTC
>TRBJ1-1|NA|TRBV14|NA
CASSRDSGTEAFF
TGTGCCAGCAGCCGAGACAGTGGCACTGAAGCTTTCTTT
>TRBJ2-1|NA|TRBV4-2|TRBD2
CASSTRTSGGSYNEQFF
TGTGCCAGCAGCACTAGGACTAGCGGGGGCTCCTACAATGAGCAGTTCTTC
>TRBJ2-7|many|TRBV11-3|NA
CASSLDLAGEQYF
TGTGCCAGCAGCTTAGATCTCGCGGGGGAGCAGTACTTC
>TRBJ1-4|NA|TRBV7-9|NA
CASSSLESSTNEKLFF
TGTGCCAGCAGCTCCCTTGAGAGTTCAACTAATGAAAAACTGTTTTTT
>TRBJ1-2|few|TRBV6-6|NA
CASSYSGGRGYTF
TGTGCCAGCAGTTACTCGGGGGGGCGCGGCTACACCTTC
>TRBJ2-3|few|TRBV7-9|NA
CASSLAGSRGTDTQYF
TGTGCCAGCAGCTTAGCGGGGAGCAGGGGCACAGATACGCAGTATTTT
>TRBJ1-4|many|TRBV28|TRBD1
CASRTGGGSEKLFF
TGTGCCAGCAGGACAGGGGGCGGGAGTGAAAAACTGTTTTTT
>TRBJ2-3|many|TRBV10-3|NA
CAISDVGGSDTQYF
TGTGCCATCAGTGATGTGGGAGGTTCAGATACGCAGTATTTT
>TRBJ1-6|NA|TRBV20-1|TRBD1
CSATSTGGENSPLHF
TGCAGTGCTACCTCCACAGGGGGCGAGAATTCACCCCTCCACTTT
>TRBJ1-2|many|TRBV13|NA
CASSSPLRAGTWSYTF
TGTGCCAGCAGCTCTCCTCTCCGGGCCGGGACGTGGAGCTACACCTTC
>TRBJ2-5|NA|TRBV28|TRBD2
CASSSTSGEETQYF
TGTGCCAGCAGTTCGACTAGCGGAGAAGAGACCCAGTACTTC
>TRBJ2-1|NA|TRBV7-9|NA
CASSSGESSYNEQFF
TGTGCCAGCAGCTCGGGGGAGAGCTCCTACAATGAGCAGTTCTTC
>TRBJ1-1|NA|TRBV7-9|TRBD1
CASSDLQGLNTEAFF
TGTGCCAGCAGCGACCTACAGGGGCTGAACACTGAAGCTTTCTTT
>TRBJ2-3|NA|TRBV6-9|TRBD1
CASSYLQGADDTQYF
TGTGCCAGCAGTTACTTACAGGGGGCAGATGATACGCAGTATTTT
>TRBJ1-2|few|TRBV5-1|NA
CASSLSQYYGYTF
TGCGCCAGCAGCTTATCACAGTACTATGGCTACACCTTC
>TRBJ2-1|many|TRBV2|TRBD2
CASSFTGTSGNGEQFF
TGTGCCAGCAGCTTTACCGGGACTAGCGGGAATGGTGAGCAGTTCTTC
>TRBJ2-7|few|TRBV3-1|NA
CASSQSDLLYEQYF
TGTGCCAGCAGCCAGTCCGATTTACTCTACGAGCAGTACTTC
>TRBJ1-5|few|TRBV2|NA
CASRGDGAGNQPQHF
TGTGCCAGCAGGGGAGATGGGGCAGGGAATCAGCCCCAGCATTTT
>TRBJ1-1|few|TRBV24-1|NA
CATSDWTGTEAFF
TGTGCCACCAGTGACTGGACTGGCACTGAAGCTTTCTTT
>TRBJ1-2|many|TRBV2|NA
CASREGAAPSYGYTF
TGTGCCAGCAGGGAAGGAGCGGCCCCCTCTTATGGCTACACCTTC
>TRBJ2-3|NA|TRBV15|NA
CATSRGISTDTQYF
TGTGCCACCAGCAGAGGTATAAGCACAGATACGCAGTATTTT
>TRBJ2-1|NA|TRBV6-5|TRBD1
CASSYRDRRYNEQFF
TGTGCCAGCAGTTACAGGGACAGGAGATACAATGAGCAGTTCTTC
>TRBJ2-2|NA|TRBV19|NA
CASSLRPGPGTGELFF
TGTGCCAGTAGTTTAAGACCCGGCCCGGGCACCGGGGAGCTGTTTTTT
>TRBJ2-7|NA|TRBV28|TRBD1
CASRAGTGEYEQYF
TGTGCCAGCAGGGCCGGGACAGGGGAATACGAGCAGTACTTC
>TRBJ1-2|many|TRBV28|TRBD1
CASSSGQVPYGYTF
TGTGCCAGCTCCTCGGGACAGGTCCCCTATGGCTACACCTTC
>TRBJ2-5|NA|TRBV19|NA
CASSANQETQYF
TGTGCCAGTAGTGCCAACCAAGAGACCCAGTACTTC
>TRBJ2-5|many|TRBV20-1|TRBD1
CSARDLEGQGGETQYF
TGCAGTGCTAGAGACCTCGAGGGACAGGGGGGGGAGACCCAGTACTTC
>TRBJ2-3|few|TRBV20-1|NA
CSARDENANSDTQYF
TGCAGTGCTAGAGATGAAAATGCCAATAGTGATACGCAGTATTTT
>TRBJ2-7|once|TRBV6-2/TRBV6-3|NA
CASSPFLGLKYYEQYF
TGTGCCAGCAGCCCTTTCTTGGGACTCAAATACTACGAGCAGTACTTC
>TRBJ2-7|few|TRBV30|NA
CAWAETGSYEQYF
TGTGCCTGGGCCGAAACGGGATCCTACGAGCAGTACTTC
>TRBJ1-5|many|TRBV28|NA
CASSFRQGAREPQHF
TGTGCCAGCAGTTTTCGGCAGGGAGCACGAGAGCCCCAGCATTTT
>TRBJ2-3|NA|TRBV11-1|NA
CASSAWVTDTQYF
TGTGCCAGCAGCGCCTGGGTCACAGATACGCAGTATTTT
>TRBJ2-5|NA|TRBV7-2|NA
CASSNGWKETQYF
TGTGCCAGCAGCAATGGCTGGAAAGAGACCCAGTACTTC